The present entry profiles one TCR beta chain with its context. Between the trimmed V and J ends, which lost 6 bases and 0 bases, there was a span of 9 bases. CDR1 and CDR2 (germline): SGDLS, YYNGEE. This CDR3 is 13 amino acids long. Described treatment: oral pan-JAK inhibitor, 5-10 mg twice daily. The data derive from a study of CD8+ T cells in alopecia areata. Study-wide context: Oral tofacitinib, 5 to 10 mg twice daily, was given in an open-label trial.

Reverse transcribed after extraction, RNA yielded cDNA as the sequencing template. Only in-frame clones appear in the TCRdb table, and some are missing; sequencing was by immunoSEQ multiplex PCR. The sample contains some 120,000 clones, roughly three fifths of which appear only once. The sample was CD8+ T cells sorted from blood, taken at week 24, from a patient treated with tofacitinib. V gene TRBV9 combines with J gene TRBJ1-1; D remains ambiguous. The clonotype was recovered from a human donor with alopecia areata. CDR3 amino acids: CASNSDLNTEAFF. DNA of the CDR3: TGTGCCAGCAACTCTGACCTGAACACTGAAGCTTTCTTT. Complete variable domain (other parts from reference TRBV9 and TRBJ1-1): DSGVTQTPKHLITATGQRVTLRCSPRSGDLSVYWYQQSLDQGLQFLIQYYNGEERAKGNILERFSAQQFPDLHSELNLSSLELGDSALYFCASNSDLNTEAFFGQGTRLTVV.